A selection of T cell receptor beta chains follows, all from one sample in a study of blood T cell repertoires in COVID-19. Libraries were prepared by immunoSEQ multiplex PCR; TCRdb keeps only in-frame clonotypes and omits some of them. The table shows 60,000 to 90,000 clones, with 70% to 85% occurring only once. Material for sequencing was peripheral blood. These receptor sequences come from a woman aged 45-65 years with acute or convalescent COVID-19. CDR3s leave out the opening cysteine and the closing phenylalanine or tryptophan. Fields, in order: V gene, J gene, clone size, CDR3 protein. Some rows have no size entry. The others give once, few or many, or a class for an expanded clone.

V gene: TRBV5-1; J gene: TRBJ2-2; clone size: -; CDR3 protein: ASSLGGGNTGELF
V gene: TRBV6-5; J gene: TRBJ2-5; clone size: -; CDR3 protein: ASRHSGGQETQY
V gene: TRBV30; J gene: TRBJ1-5; clone size: -; CDR3 protein: AWSGGGKPQH
V gene: TRBV2; J gene: TRBJ2-7; clone size: -; CDR3 protein: ASSATGTSGGSEQY
V gene: TRBV7-9; J gene: TRBJ2-7; clone size: -; CDR3 protein: ASRLSGGTSYEQY
V gene: TRBV9; J gene: TRBJ1-1; clone size: -; CDR3 protein: ASSVREFTEAF
V gene: TRBV6-5; J gene: TRBJ1-2; clone size: -; CDR3 protein: ASDPRGANYGYT
V gene: TRBV2; J gene: TRBJ1-3; clone size: -; CDR3 protein: ASTLDRENTIY
V gene: TRBV5-1; J gene: TRBJ2-7; clone size: -; CDR3 protein: ASSLRLAGTEQY
V gene: TRBV7-2; J gene: TRBJ2-1; clone size: -; CDR3 protein: ASSSSGRMDNEQF
V gene: TRBV7-9; J gene: TRBJ1-1; clone size: -; CDR3 protein: ASSPYPDRVDEAF
V gene: TRBV2; J gene: TRBJ1-1; clone size: -; CDR3 protein: ASSLQGRDTEAF
V gene: TRBV3-1/TRBV3-2; J gene: TRBJ2-7; clone size: few; CDR3 protein: ASSGLAGASYEQY
V gene: TRBV2; J gene: TRBJ1-5; clone size: few; CDR3 protein: ASSEQGGNQPQH
V gene: TRBV30; J gene: TRBJ1-4; clone size: -; CDR3 protein: AWSVSFASEKLF
V gene: TRBV7-8; J gene: TRBJ1-5; clone size: -; CDR3 protein: ASSFLGAATNQPQH
V gene: TRBV9; J gene: TRBJ2-5; clone size: once; CDR3 protein: ASSVGPGGETQY
V gene: TRBV27; J gene: TRBJ2-6; clone size: -; CDR3 protein: ASSSYRGTGANVLT
V gene: TRBV7-2; J gene: TRBJ1-6; clone size: -; CDR3 protein: ASSLMWSDSPLH
V gene: TRBV5-4; J gene: TRBJ2-2; clone size: -; CDR3 protein: ASSLARSGELF
V gene: TRBV9; J gene: TRBJ2-2; clone size: -; CDR3 protein: ASSVGLLLNTGELF
V gene: TRBV12-3/TRBV12-4; J gene: TRBJ1-4; clone size: -; CDR3 protein: ASSLFGGKLF
V gene: TRBV7-2; J gene: TRBJ2-2; clone size: -; CDR3 protein: ASSPRGTGGTGELF
V gene: TRBV2; J gene: TRBJ2-5; clone size: once; CDR3 protein: ATRRGPQETQY